The text below deals with one TCR beta chain. The data belong to a study of PD-L1 blockade in urothelial cancer. Study information: Prior chemotherapy in patients spanned 0 to 3 regimens. Analyzed time points were 3 weeks (second dose) and 6 weeks after therapy began. Blood samples had a median of 141,255 T cells.

Anywhere from 1 to 8 samples came from each patient, spanning pretreatment and on-treatment. Here immunoSEQ multiplex PCR was the method, and the copy in TCRdb shows in-frame clones only, minus some. The sample lists approximately 100,000 clones, about 91% occurring once. Looked up from germline, CDR1 is SGDLS and CDR2 is YYNGEE. Trimming left V 4 bases short and J 10 bases short, with 18 bases between. CDR3 length: 14 residues. This material consisted of PBMCs, taken around atezolizumab (anti-PD-L1) treatment. V and J are TRBV9 and TRBJ2-1; no firm D call. This receptor was identified in a woman over 75 with urothelial cancer. CDR3 DNA: TGTGCCAGCAGCCAAGACCTTGAGGAACGGGAGCAGTTCTTC. This sequence encodes CASSQDLEEREQFF.